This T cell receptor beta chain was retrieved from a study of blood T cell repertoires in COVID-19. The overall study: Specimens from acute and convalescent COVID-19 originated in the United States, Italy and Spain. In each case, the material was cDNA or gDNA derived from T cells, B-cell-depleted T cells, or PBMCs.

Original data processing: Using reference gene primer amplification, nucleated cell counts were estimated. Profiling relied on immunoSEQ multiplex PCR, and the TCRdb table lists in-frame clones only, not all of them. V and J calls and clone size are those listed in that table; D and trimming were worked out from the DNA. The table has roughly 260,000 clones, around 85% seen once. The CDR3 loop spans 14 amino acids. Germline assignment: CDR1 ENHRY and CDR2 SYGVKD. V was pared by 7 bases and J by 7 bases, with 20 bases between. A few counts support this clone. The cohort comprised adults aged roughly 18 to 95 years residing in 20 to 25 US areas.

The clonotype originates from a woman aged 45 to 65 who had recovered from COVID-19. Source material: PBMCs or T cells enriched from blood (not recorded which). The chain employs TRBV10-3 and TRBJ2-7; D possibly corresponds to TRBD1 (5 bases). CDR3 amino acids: CAIIAVAGLGEQYF. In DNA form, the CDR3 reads TGTGCCATCATCGCGGTTGCAGGGCTAGGTGAGCAGTACTTC.